These T cell receptor beta chains were read from a single sample in a study of human T cells and chemical hapten exposure. TCRdb reprocessed the RACE reads with MiXCR, giving one entry per CDR3 protein. This sample has some 87,000 distinct CDR3 sequences, with 10% found just once. The material sequenced was whole blood, taken in connection with sensitization to the hapten diphenylcyclopropenone (DPC). These receptors originate from a woman aged 45-59 years with alopecia areata. Some clones in this sample may be carry-over from other donors' samples. CDR3s include the opening cysteine and the closing phenylalanine or tryptophan. A D gene is named only where the DNA matches it firmly. Some rows mark clone size as missing; the rest say once, few, many or name a class of expanded clone.

D,size,J,V,DNA,CDR3
NA,many,TRBJ1-1,TRBV3-1,TGTGCCAGCAGCCAGGTGGAGGGAACTGAAGCTTTCTTT,CASSQVEGTEAFF
NA,few,TRBJ1-6,TRBV14,TGTGCCAGCAGCCCTCAGGGCTTGGGGAACTCACCCCTCCACTTT,CASSPQGLGNSPLHF
NA,NA,TRBJ2-3,TRBV18,TGTGCCAGCTCGCCCGCGGCAGATACGCAGTATTTT,CASSPAADTQYF
NA,few,TRBJ2-1,TRBV19,TGTGCCACCCGACCAGTCTCCTACAATGAGCAGTTCTTC,CATRPVSYNEQFF
TRBD2,NA,TRBJ2-5,TRBV7-3,TGTGCCAGCAGCTTAAACGGTCCGCGGGAGGGCCGAGAGACCCAGTACTTC,CASSLNGPREGRETQYF
TRBD1,many,TRBJ1-5,TRBV29-1,TGCAGCGTTTCCGGACAGGGTATGGGTCAGCCCCAGCATTTT,CSVSGQGMGQPQHF
TRBD1,NA,TRBJ1-4,TRBV7-2,TGTGCCAGCAGCTCATCGTTCGGACTAGGACAGGCAACTAATGAAAAACTGTTTTTT,CASSSSFGLGQATNEKLFF
NA,few,TRBJ2-1,TRBV28,TGTGCCAGCAGTAACAGGGTCAATGAGCAGTTCTTC,CASSNRVNEQFF
TRBD2,NA,TRBJ2-5,TRBV5-4,TGTGCCAGTTCCCCAGCGGGAGAACGCCAAGAGACCCAGTACTTC,CASSPAGERQETQYF
TRBD2,few,TRBJ2-7,TRBV29-1,TGCAGCGTTCCAGGCGCTAGCGGGAGCCAACGATACTTC,CSVPGASGSQRYF